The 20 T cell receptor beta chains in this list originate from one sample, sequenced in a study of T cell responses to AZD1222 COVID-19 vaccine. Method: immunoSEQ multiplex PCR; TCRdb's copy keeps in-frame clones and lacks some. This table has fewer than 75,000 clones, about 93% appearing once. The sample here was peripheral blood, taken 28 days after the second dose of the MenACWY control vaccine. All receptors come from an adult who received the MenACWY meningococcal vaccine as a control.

The CDR3 coding sequence is TGCGCCAGCAGTGATGTCCAAGAGACCCAGTACTTC. This encodes CASSDVQETQYF. V usage is TRBV10-1 and J usage is TRBJ2-5; no firm D call. The CDR3 spans 12 residues. Looked up from germline, CDR1 is WNHNN and CDR2 is SYGVQD (reference sequence). The ends were cut back, 3 bases at V and 1 base at J, with 3 bases in the middle.

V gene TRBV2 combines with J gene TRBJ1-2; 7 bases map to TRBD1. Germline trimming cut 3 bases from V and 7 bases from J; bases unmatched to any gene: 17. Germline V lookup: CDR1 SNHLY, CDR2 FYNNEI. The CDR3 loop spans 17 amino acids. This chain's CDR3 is CASSDLPAGQGGRGYTF. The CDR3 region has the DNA TGTGCCAGCAGTGATCTCCCCGCCGGGCAGGGGGGTCGTGGCTACACCTTC.

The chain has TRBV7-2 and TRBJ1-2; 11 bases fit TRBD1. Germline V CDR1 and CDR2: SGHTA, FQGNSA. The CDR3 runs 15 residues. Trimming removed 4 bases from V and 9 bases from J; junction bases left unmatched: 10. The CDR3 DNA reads TGTGCCAGCAGCTCCGTCCGGGACAGGGGGACGCGCTACACCTTC. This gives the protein CASSSVRDRGTRYTF.

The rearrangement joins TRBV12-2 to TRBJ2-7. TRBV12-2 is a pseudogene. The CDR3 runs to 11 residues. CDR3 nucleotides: TGTGCAAGTGCTTATCCCTACGAGCAGTACTTC. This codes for CASAYPYEQYF.

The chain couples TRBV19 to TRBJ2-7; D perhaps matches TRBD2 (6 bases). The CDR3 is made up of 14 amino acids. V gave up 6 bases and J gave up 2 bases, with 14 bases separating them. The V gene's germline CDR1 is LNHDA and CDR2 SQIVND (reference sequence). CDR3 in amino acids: CASRRGQATYEQYF. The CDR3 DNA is TGTGCCAGTAGGCGGGGTCAGGCCACCTACGAGCAGTACTTC.

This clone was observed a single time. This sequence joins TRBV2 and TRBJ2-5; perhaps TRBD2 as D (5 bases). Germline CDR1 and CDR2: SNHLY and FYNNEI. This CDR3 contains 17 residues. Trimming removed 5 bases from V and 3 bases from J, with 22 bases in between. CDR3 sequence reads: CASSPRPGRGFKETQYF. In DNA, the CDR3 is TGTGCCAGCAGTCCTAGGCCCGGTAGAGGGTTTAAAGAGACCCAGTACTTC.

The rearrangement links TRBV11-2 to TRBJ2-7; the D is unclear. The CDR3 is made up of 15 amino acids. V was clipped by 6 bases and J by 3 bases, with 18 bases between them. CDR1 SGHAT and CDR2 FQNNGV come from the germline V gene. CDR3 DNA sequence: TGTGCCAGCAGAGAGGTCCGCCAAGCCCTCTACGAGCAGTACTTC. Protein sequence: CASREVRQALYEQYF.

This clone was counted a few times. The CDR3 DNA sequence: TGTGCCAGCAGCTTGACAGGGAGGATTGGCTACACCTTC. Its protein is CASSLTGRIGYTF. The chain has TRBV11-3 and TRBJ1-2; 7 nucleotides align to TRBD1. The CDR3 is made up of 13 amino acids. The V segment lost 3 bases and the J segment 7 bases; nucleotides outside the gene matches: 5. Germline V lookup: CDR1 SGHNT, CDR2 YENEEA.

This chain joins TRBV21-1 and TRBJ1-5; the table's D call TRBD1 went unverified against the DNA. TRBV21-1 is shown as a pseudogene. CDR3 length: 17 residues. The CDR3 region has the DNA TGTGCCAGCAGCAAAGTACAGACAATATATAGCAATCAGCCCCAGCATTTT. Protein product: CASSKVQTIYSNQPQHF.

The CDR3: CAISDWGANTEAFF. The CDR3 DNA sequence: TGTGCCATCAGTGATTGGGGGGCGAACACTGAAGCTTTCTTT. This chain joins TRBV10-3 and TRBJ1-1; the D gene is possibly TRBD1 (6 bases). The germline V gene has CDR1 ENHRY and CDR2 SYGVKD. The CDR3 length is 14 residues. V was clipped by 3 bases and J by 1 base, with 9 bases between them.

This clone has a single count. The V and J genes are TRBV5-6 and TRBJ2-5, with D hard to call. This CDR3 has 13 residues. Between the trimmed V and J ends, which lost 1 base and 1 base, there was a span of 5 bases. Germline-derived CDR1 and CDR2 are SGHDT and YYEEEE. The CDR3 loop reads CASSLSPQETQYF. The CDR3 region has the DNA TGTGCCAGCAGCTTGTCCCCCCAAGAGACCCAGTACTTC.

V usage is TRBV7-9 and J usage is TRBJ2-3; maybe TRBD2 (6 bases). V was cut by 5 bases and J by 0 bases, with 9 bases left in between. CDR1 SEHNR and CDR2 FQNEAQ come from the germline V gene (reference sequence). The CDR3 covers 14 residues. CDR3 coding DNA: TGTGCCAGCAGCGTCGGGGGAAGCACAGATACGCAGTATTTT. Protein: CASSVGGSTDTQYF.

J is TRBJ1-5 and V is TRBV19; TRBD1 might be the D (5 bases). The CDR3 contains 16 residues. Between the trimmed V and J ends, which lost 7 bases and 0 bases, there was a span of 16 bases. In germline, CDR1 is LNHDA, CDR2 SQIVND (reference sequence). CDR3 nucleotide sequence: TGTGCCAGTACGGCAGGGCCCCTACTTAGCAATCAGCCCCAGCATTTT. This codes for CASTAGPLLSNQPQHF.

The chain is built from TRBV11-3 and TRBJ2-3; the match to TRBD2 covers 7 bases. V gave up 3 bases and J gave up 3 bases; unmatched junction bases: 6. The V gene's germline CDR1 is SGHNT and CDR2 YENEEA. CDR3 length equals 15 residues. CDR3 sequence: CASSLGEGKTDTQYF. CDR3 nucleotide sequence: TGTGCCAGCAGCTTGGGGGAGGGAAAAACAGATACGCAGTATTTT.

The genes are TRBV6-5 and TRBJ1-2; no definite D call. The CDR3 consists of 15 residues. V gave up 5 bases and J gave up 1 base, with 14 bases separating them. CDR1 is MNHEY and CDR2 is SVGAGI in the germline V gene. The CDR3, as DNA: TGTGCCAGCAGTCCGACCCCGTGGAGTAACTATGGCTACACCTTC. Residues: CASSPTPWSNYGYTF.

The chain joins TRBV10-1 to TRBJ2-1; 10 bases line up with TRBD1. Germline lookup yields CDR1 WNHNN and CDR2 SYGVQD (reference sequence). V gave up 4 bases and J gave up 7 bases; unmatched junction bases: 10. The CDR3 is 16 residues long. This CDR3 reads CASSGNRDRGWNEQFF. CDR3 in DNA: TGCGCCAGCAGTGGCAATAGGGACAGGGGTTGGAATGAGCAGTTCTTC.

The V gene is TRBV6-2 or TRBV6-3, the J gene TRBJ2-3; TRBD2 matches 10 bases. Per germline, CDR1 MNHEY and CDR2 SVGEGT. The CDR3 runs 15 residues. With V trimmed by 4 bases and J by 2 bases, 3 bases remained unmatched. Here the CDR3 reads CASSWTSGLTDTQYF. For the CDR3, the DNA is TGTGCCAGCAGTTGGACTAGCGGACTCACAGATACGCAGTATTTT.

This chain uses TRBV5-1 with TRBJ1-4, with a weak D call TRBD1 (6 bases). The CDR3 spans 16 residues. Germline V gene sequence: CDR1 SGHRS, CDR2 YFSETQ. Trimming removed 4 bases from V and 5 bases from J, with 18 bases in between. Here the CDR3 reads CASSPQPGTPNEKLFF. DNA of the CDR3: TGCGCCAGCAGCCCCCAGCCCGGGACACCGAATGAAAAACTGTTTTTT.

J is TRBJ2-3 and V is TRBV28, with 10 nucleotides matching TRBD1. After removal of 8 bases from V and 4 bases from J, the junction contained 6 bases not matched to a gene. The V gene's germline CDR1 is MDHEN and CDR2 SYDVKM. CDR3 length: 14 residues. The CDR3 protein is CASRGQGSADTQYF. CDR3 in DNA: TGTGCCAGCCGGGGACAGGGGTCCGCAGATACGCAGTATTTT.

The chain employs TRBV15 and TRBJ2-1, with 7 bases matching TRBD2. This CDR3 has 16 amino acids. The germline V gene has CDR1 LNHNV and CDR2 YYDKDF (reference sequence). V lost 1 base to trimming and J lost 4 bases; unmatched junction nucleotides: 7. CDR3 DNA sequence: TGTGCCACCAGCAGAGGACTAGCAGCAGTATACAATGAGCAGTTCTTC. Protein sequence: CATSRGLAAVYNEQFF.